Listed below are T cell receptor beta chains from one sample, sequenced in a study of technical replicates of blood from several donors. The assay was immunoSEQ multiplex PCR, and TCRdb's table has in-frame clones only and misses some. The top ten clones hold approximately 0.24% of a sample with tens of thousands of clones, less than 97% of them seen once. Specimen: T cells isolated from PBMCs. Receptors originate from a human donor in good health. Each CDR3 is given with its conserved first and last residue. D genes are given only for firm matches. Size values are once, few and many counts, or a class for expanded clones, and some rows have none.

d_call	v_call	j_call	clone_size	cdr3_aa	cdr3_nt
TRBD1	TRBV7-9	TRBJ2-1	.	CASSLGQGSYNEQFF	TGTGCCAGCAGCTTAGGACAGGGCTCCTACAATGAGCAGTTCTTC
.	TRBV7-9	TRBJ2-7	few	CASSAEYEQYF	TGTGCCAGCAGCGCCGAGTACGAGCAGTACTTC
.	TRBV11-2	TRBJ2-2	.	CASSLVGGRNTGELFF	TGTGCCAGCAGCTTAGTTGGGGGGAGAAACACCGGGGAGCTGTTTTTT
.	TRBV11-2	TRBJ2-2	.	CASSLRKDSLTGELFF	TGTGCCAGCAGCCTGAGGAAGGACAGCTTAACCGGGGAGCTGTTTTTT
.	TRBV11-3	TRBJ2-6	.	CATRSGSGANVLTF	TGTGCCACCCGGTCGGGCTCTGGGGCCAACGTCCTGACTTTC
TRBD2	TRBV28	TRBJ2-7	.	CASVSSGLWGEQYF	TGTGCCAGCGTCTCTAGCGGGCTCTGGGGGGAGCAGTACTTC
.	TRBV30	TRBJ1-4	.	CAWSRGIDEKLFF	TGTGCCTGGAGTCGAGGGATTGATGAAAAACTGTTTTTT
.	TRBV6-6	TRBJ1-5	.	CASSSRVRDGHQPQHF	TGTGCCAGCAGTTCGCGGGTCCGAGACGGGCATCAGCCCCAGCATTTT
TRBD1	TRBV30	TRBJ2-7	once	CAWSDRGGGTGYEQYF	TGTGCCTGGAGTGACAGGGGCGGTGGAACGGGGTACGAGCAGTACTTC
.	TRBV6-5	TRBJ1-5	.	CASSYGGGQPQHF	TGTGCCAGCAGTTACGGAGGCGGTCAGCCCCAGCATTTT
.	TRBV6-6	TRBJ1-2	.	CASSSSVGGAHGYTF	TGTGCCAGCAGTAGTTCTGTAGGGGGGGCGCATGGCTACACCTTC
TRBD1	TRBV29-1	TRBJ2-4	.	CSVDSDRGSDIQYF	TGCAGCGTAGACTCGGACAGGGGGTCTGACATTCAGTACTTC
.	TRBV11-1	TRBJ2-7	.	CASSLGGGAYEQYF	TGTGCCAGCAGCTTAGGTGGAGGGGCCTACGAGCAGTACTTC
.	TRBV7-6	TRBJ2-7	.	CASSATTQAPYEQYF	TGTGCCAGCAGCGCCACCACCCAAGCTCCCTACGAGCAGTACTTC
TRBD1	TRBV10-2	TRBJ1-1	.	CASIIAGTGPEAFF	TGCGCCAGCATCATCGCCGGGACAGGTCCTGAAGCTTTCTTT
TRBD1	TRBV30	TRBJ1-6	.	CAWSGDRGGTLNSPLHF	TGTGCCTGGAGTGGGGACAGGGGAGGTACCCTTAATTCACCCCTCCACTTT
.	TRBV19	TRBJ2-2	.	CASSLQGSGELFF	TGTGCCAGTAGTCTACAGGGTTCCGGGGAGCTGTTTTTT
.	TRBV5-1	TRBJ2-5	.	CASTRGGGQETQYF	TGCGCCAGCACCCGGGGAGGGGGCCAAGAGACCCAGTACTTC
.	TRBV5-6	TRBJ1-1	.	CASSLDGGVEAFF	TGTGCCAGCAGCTTGGATGGGGGGGTTGAAGCTTTCTTT
.	TRBV9	TRBJ2-3	.	CASNPTSRGTDTQYF	TGTGCCAGCAATCCAACTAGCCGGGGTACAGATACGCAGTATTTT
TRBD1	TRBV19	TRBJ1-2	.	CASSSGQGYGYTF	TGTGCCAGTAGTTCGGGACAGGGCTATGGCTACACCTTC
.	TRBV5-4	TRBJ1-1	few	CASSLSIMNTEAFF	TGTGCCAGCAGCTTGAGCATTATGAACACTGAAGCTTTCTTT
.	TRBV6-1	TRBJ1-1	.	CASSEYFVEAFF	TGTGCCAGCAGTGAGTACTTCGTCGAAGCTTTCTTT
TRBD1	TRBV4-1	TRBJ1-1	.	CASSPGQGMNTEAFF	TGCGCCAGCAGCCCGGGACAGGGGATGAACACTGAAGCTTTCTTT
.	TRBV21-1	TRBJ2-6	.	CADKARDGSGTGGPGANVLTF	TGTGCCGACAAAGCAAGGGACGGGTCAGGGACAGGGGGCCCTGGGGCCAACGTCCTGACTTTC
TRBD2	TRBV5-1	TRBJ2-1	.	CASSLSLADNEQFF	TGCGCCAGCAGCTTGTCTCTAGCGGACAATGAGCAGTTCTTC
.	TRBV7-6	TRBJ1-6	once	CASSLEQGVRSSPLHF	TGTGCCAGCAGCCTCGAACAGGGAGTGAGAAGTTCACCCCTCCACTTT
.	TRBV4-1	TRBJ2-1	.	CASSPMGETYNEQFF	TGCGCCAGCAGCCCCATGGGAGAAACTTACAATGAGCAGTTCTTC
TRBD2	TRBV7-8	TRBJ2-7	.	CASSSWTSGNHEQYF	TGTGCCAGCAGCTCCTGGACTAGCGGGAACCACGAGCAGTACTTC
TRBD2	TRBV11-2	TRBJ2-2	.	CASTLRLAGGRNTGELFF	TGTGCCAGCACGCTACGGCTAGCGGGGGGGCGGAACACCGGGGAGCTGTTTTTT
TRBD1	TRBV27	TRBJ2-7	.	CASSFGQGSHEQYF	TGTGCCAGCAGTTTTGGACAGGGATCGCACGAGCAGTACTTC
.	TRBV7-9	TRBJ1-4	few	CASSLLAFEKLFF	TGTGCCAGCAGCTTACTAGCGTTTGAAAAACTGTTTTTT
.	TRBV30	TRBJ2-3	.	CAWSRVGPTDTQYF	TGTGCCTGGAGTCGGGTCGGCCCCACAGATACGCAGTATTTT
TRBD1	TRBV7-9	TRBJ2-3	.	CASSSGTGILDTQYF	TGTGCCAGCAGCTCCGGGACAGGGATTTTGGATACGCAGTATTTT
.	TRBV19	TRBJ1-2	.	CASAQWGLDGYTF	TGTGCCAGTGCACAGTGGGGGCTGGATGGCTACACCTTC
.	TRBV6-5	TRBJ2-1	.	CASSFSQPQVPNEQFF	TGTGCCAGCAGTTTCTCACAGCCGCAGGTCCCCAATGAGCAGTTCTTC
.	TRBV7-6	TRBJ2-3	.	CASSLYGTDTQYF	TGTGCCAGCAGCTTATATGGCACAGATACGCAGTATTTT
TRBD2	TRBV28	TRBJ2-1	once	CASSLDRTRDNEQFF	TGTGCCAGCAGTTTGGACCGGACTAGGGACAATGAGCAGTTCTTC
TRBD1	TRBV7-9	TRBJ1-2	.	CAQPPGTGGEALYGYTF	TGTGCCCAGCCGCCCGGGACAGGGGGCGAAGCCCTCTATGGCTACACCTTC
.	TRBV6-1	TRBJ1-6	.	CASSETRQNSPLHF	TGTGCCAGCAGTGAAACCAGACAGAATTCACCCCTCCACTTT
.	TRBV7-9	TRBJ2-7	once	CASSPSVGRSYEQYF	TGTGCCAGCAGCCCGAGCGTAGGCCGCTCCTACGAGCAGTACTTC
TRBD2	TRBV5-6	TRBJ2-5	.	CASSAAGVSETQYF	TGTGCCAGCAGCGCAGCGGGAGTTTCAGAGACCCAGTACTTC
.	TRBV7-9	TRBJ1-4	once	CASSLVLGGNEKLFF	TGTGCCAGCAGCTTAGTCCTGGGCGGGAATGAAAAACTGTTTTTT
.	TRBV6-1	TRBJ2-7	.	CASSLRAPPTEQYF	TGTGCCAGCAGTTTACGCGCGCCTCCAACCGAGCAGTACTTC
TRBD1	TRBV9	TRBJ1-4	.	CASSPLGQANEKLFF	TGTGCCAGCAGCCCCCTCGGACAGGCTAATGAAAAACTGTTTTTT
TRBD1	TRBV9	TRBJ1-2	.	CASSGGGQQGSSPYDYGYTF	TGTGCCAGCAGCGGAGGGGGTCAACAGGGGTCCTCGCCGTACGACTATGGCTACACCTTC
.	TRBV5-1	TRBJ2-3	.	CASNPAAGARDTQYF	TGCGCCAGCAACCCCGCGGCGGGGGCTAGGGATACGCAGTATTTT
TRBD2	TRBV4-2	TRBJ2-1	.	CASSQGLAGVYNEQFF	TGTGCCAGCAGCCAAGGGTTAGCGGGAGTCTACAATGAGCAGTTCTTC
.	TRBV10-1	TRBJ2-2	.	CASSDRATGELFF	TGCGCCAGCAGTGACAGGGCTACCGGGGAGCTGTTTTTT
TRBD2	TRBV2	TRBJ2-7	.	CASSSLAGGPNEQYF	TGTGCCAGCAGTAGTCTAGCGGGAGGTCCTAACGAGCAGTACTTC
.	TRBV2	TRBJ2-7	.	CASSSRGSGEQYF	TGTGCCAGCTCAAGCAGGGGTTCGGGAGAGCAGTACTTC
.	TRBV15	TRBJ1-1	few	CATSREQGSWSTEAFF	TGTGCCACCAGCAGAGAACAGGGATCGTGGAGCACTGAAGCTTTCTTT